This T cell receptor (beta chain) was captured by sequencing in a study of blood T cell repertoires in COVID-19. The V gene lost 10 bases and the J gene lost 1 base, with 11 bases spanning the gap. Germline lookup yields CDR1 MNHEY and CDR2 SVGAGI. This CDR3 is 13 amino acids long. Methods used by the authors: Estimation of nucleated cell counts was performed using reference gene primer amplification. Sequencing was performed with immunoSEQ multiplex PCR; in TCRdb, only in-frame clones are kept and a portion is missing. The V and J calls and clone size come from that table; D and trimming were worked out from the DNA. The table lists 75,000 to 100,000 clones, approximately 87% of them singletons, with around 7% in the top ten.

The chain recombines TRBV6-5 with TRBJ2-1; D uncertain. The sequenced material came from peripheral blood. This TCR was sampled from a human donor with acute or convalescent COVID-19. The donor label of this sample is uncertain. CDR3 coding DNA: TGTGCCACAGAGGCGATATCCTACAATGAGCAGTTCTTC. This codes for CATEAISYNEQFF.